The sequence of this TCR beta chain was determined in a study of neoadjuvant anti-PD-1 for oral cavity cancer. The protocol was immunoSEQ multiplex PCR, while the TCRdb copy is restricted to in-frame clones and leaves out a portion. The sample comprises 15,000 to 20,000 clones, roughly two thirds of which are singletons, and roughly 3% rests with the top ten. This clone was seen a handful of times. Trimming cost V 3 bases and J 0 bases, with 15 bases left between them. Germline CDR1 is GTSNPN and CDR2 is SVGIG (reference sequence). This CDR3 is built from 16 residues. The specimen comprised PBMCs, sampled before nivolumab (anti-PD-1) treatment. This chain uses TRBV30 with TRBJ1-3, with a possible D match to TRBD1 (5 bases). This TCR was recovered from a person aged 35-79 years with oral cavity squamous cell carcinoma. CDR3 residues: CAWSGRGSYSGNTIYF. CDR3 DNA sequence: TGTGCCTGGAGCGGTAGGGGATCCTACTCTGGAAACACCATATATTTT.